This T cell receptor beta chain came from a study of blood T cell repertoires in COVID-19. Study in general: Acute and convalescent COVID-19 samples came from the United States, Italy and Spain. The cDNA or gDNA used as material had been derived from T cells, B-cell-depleted T cells, or PBMCs.

Per the original methods: The assay estimated nucleated cells by amplifying reference gene primers. Produced via immunoSEQ multiplex PCR; TCRdb's table is partial and in-frame only. The DNA gave D and trimming, while V, J and clone size come from that table. The sample holds some 63,000 clones, 70% to 90% seen once. The junction had 0 bases not matched to a gene; V was cut back by 6 bases and J by 0 bases. This CDR3 region has 15 residues. CDR1 is MNHEY and CDR2 is SVGAGI in the germline V gene. Sample: peripheral blood. The source is a human donor in a cohort sampled during active COVID-19. The chain recombines TRBV6-5 with TRBJ2-3; TRBD2 matches 13 bases. Written as DNA, the CDR3 is TGTGCCAGCAGGGGACTAGCGGGGAGCACAGATACGCAGTATTTT. Amino acid sequence: CASRGLAGSTDTQYF.